Following are 20 T cell receptor beta chains from one sample sequenced in a study of tumor and adjacent non-tumor tissue in lung cancer. The library came from three nested PCR rounds adapted from ARM-PCR protocols. Each CDR3 protein is one row after TCRdb ran MiXCR on the multiplex PCR reads. This sample has roughly 82,000 distinct CDR3 sequences; 65% to 80% occur once, and the top ten carry 21%. No cell sorting was done before RNA was extracted from the tissue. Distant lung tissue was collected more than 3 cm away from the tumor edge. Source material: distant non-tumor lung tissue. The receptors stem from a woman between 45 and 65 years old with non-small cell lung cancer.

Concerning this clonotype itself: A read error may explain this, as a much larger clone is one base away. The V call is TRBV5-1, the J call TRBJ2-1, with a possible D match to TRBD1 (6 bases). CDR3 length equals 15 residues. Per the germline V gene, CDR1 is SGHRS and CDR2 is YFSETQ. The CDR3 is CASSAGQISYNEKFF. CDR3 DNA sequence: TGCGCCAGCAGCGCCGGACAGATATCCTACAATGAGAAGTTCTTC. The variable domain in full, completed from reference TRBV5-1 and TRBJ2-1, reads KAGVTQTPRYLIKTRGQQVTLSCSPISGHRSVSWYQQTPGQGLQFLFEYFSETQRNKGNFPGRFSGRQFSNSRSEMNVSTLELGDSALYLCASSAGQISYNEKFFGPGTRLTVL.

About this clonotype: Germline is not matched at one junction end, which may reflect a read error. CDR3 bases: TGTGCCAACAGGGACGTAGATGGCGGGAGCCTCTCCTGCGAGCAGTACTTC. This encodes CANRDVDGGSLSCEQYF. The chain employs TRBV6-6 and TRBJ2-7, with D tentatively TRBD2 (7 bases). The CDR3 sequence is 17 residues long. Germline-derived CDR1 and CDR2 are MNHNY and SVGAGI (reference sequence).

As to this clonotype: A read error may account for a junction end that differs from germline. The V and J genes are TRBV11-2 and TRBJ2-7; the D is unclear. The germline V gene encodes CDR1 SGHAT and CDR2 FQNNGV. The CDR3 contains 13 residues. The CDR3 reads CAGRGDNSYEQYF. CDR3 in DNA: TGTGCCGGCAGAGGAGATAACTCCTACGAGCAGTACTTC.

About this clonotype: This is likely a read error, given that the CDR3 carries no conserved phenylalanine or tryptophan at its end. The chain links TRBV6-6 to TRBJ2-6; 7 nucleotides match TRBD1. Germline V gene lookup returns CDR1 MNHNY and CDR2 SVGAGI (reference sequence). This CDR3 spans 16 amino acids. The CDR3 DNA reads as TGTGCTAGCAGTTCCAGGACAGGATCTGGGGCCAACGTCCTGACTGTC. It codes for CASSSRTGSGANVLTV.

This clonotype has only one observation. One base away lies a much larger clone, so this may be a sequencing read error. The V call is TRBV5-1, the J call TRBJ1-4, with a tentative D call TRBD1 (6 bases). CDR1 is SGHRS, CDR2 YFSETQ, per germline. This CDR3 spans 15 amino acids. The CDR3 sequence: CASSPGGATNEKQFF. The DNA of the CDR3 is TGCGCCAGCAGCCCGGGGGGGGCAACTAATGAAAAACAGTTTTTT.

As to this clonotype: Sequence at one end of the junction differs from germline and may be a read error. V usage is TRBV6-6 and J usage is TRBJ1-1; no reliable D call. CDR3 length: 14 residues. Germline lookup yields CDR1 MNHNY and CDR2 SVGAGI (reference sequence). The CDR3 DNA reads as TGTGCCAGTAGTTGGATGCAGACGAGCACTGAAGCTTTCTTT. This sequence encodes CASSWMQTSTEAFF.

Comments on this clonotype: One end of the junction fails to match germline, which may point to a read error. The V call is TRBV6-5, the J call TRBJ2-7, with TRBD1 identical over 10 bases. From germline, CDR1 is MNHEY and CDR2 SVGAGI. This CDR3 has 13 residues. The CDR3, as DNA: TGTGCCGGCAGGCGGGACAGGGGCCACGATCAGTATTTC. Amino acid sequence: CAGRRDRGHDQYF.

For this clonotype: At one of its ends the junction is not consistent with the germline gene, which may arise from a read error. The rearrangement joins TRBV6-5 to TRBJ2-3; 8 positions match TRBD1. The J call may be in error: the DNA end matches TRBJ1-5 better. Per germline, CDR1 MNHEY and CDR2 SVGAGI. This CDR3 has 14 amino acids. CDR3 nucleotides: TGTGCCAACAGTTACGCCAGGGGGCAAGATACGCAGCATTTT. It is translated as CANSYARGQDTQHF.

Of note for this clonotype: A read error may be the cause here, since a much bigger clone is one base away. This rearrangement joins TRBV5-1 to TRBJ2-3; D may be TRBD1 (6 bases). The CDR3 runs 13 residues. Per the germline V gene, CDR1 is SGHRS and CDR2 is YFSETQ. The CDR3, as DNA: TGCGCCACCTCGGGACAAAGCACAGAAACGCAGTATTTT. This sequence encodes CATSGQSTETQYF.

Details on this clonotype: The CDR3 does not end in the conserved phenylalanine or tryptophan, so this is likely a read error. The chain recombines TRBV12-3 or TRBV12-4 with TRBJ1-2; a possible D gene is TRBD1 (5 bases). V was cut by 9 bases and J by 7 bases, with 18 bases left in between. The CDR3 has 13 amino acids. The CDR3, as DNA: TGTGCCAGGAGCCCCCGGGACGCCTTTGGCTACACCGTC. It translates to CARSPRDAFGYTV.

The chain is built from TRBV29-1 and TRBJ1-1; TRBD1 is a possible D gene (5 bases). From germline, CDR1 is SQVTM and CDR2 ANQGSEA. The V gene lost 8 bases and the J gene lost 3 bases, with 16 bases spanning the gap. This CDR3 spans 13 amino acids. CDR3 loop: CSIVHGDYTEAFF. CDR3 nucleotides: TGCAGCATAGTCCACGGGGACTACACTGAAGCTTTCTTT.

Notes on this clonotype: Mismatch with germline at one junction end may stem from a read error. V gene TRBV6-5 combines with J gene TRBJ2-7, with 10 bases matching TRBD1. The germline V gene encodes CDR1 MNHEY and CDR2 SVGAGI. The CDR3 consists of 13 residues. CDR3: CASRRDRGNEQYF. In DNA form, the CDR3 reads TGCGCCAGCAGGCGGGACAGGGGCAACGAGCAGTACTTC.

In this sample, this clonotype turned up many times. The J gene is TRBJ2-1, the V gene TRBV6-2 or TRBV6-3, with a possible D match to TRBD2 (7 bases). The CDR3 totals 14 residues. Germline lookup yields CDR1 MNHEY and CDR2 SVGEGT. The V end lost 5 bases, the J end lost 8 bases, and 16 bases lay between the germline ends. The CDR3 coding sequence is TGTGCCAGCAGTCCCCAGGAGGGGGGGCATGAGCAGTTCTTC. Translating gives CASSPQEGGHEQFF.

As to this clonotype: The CDR3 ends on some other residue instead of the conserved phenylalanine or tryptophan, so this is likely a read error. The chain has TRBV12-3 or TRBV12-4 and TRBJ2-2, with TRBD1 matching 8 bases. CDR3 size: 15 residues. The CDR3 DNA is TGTGTCAGCTCCAGGGACAGGTCCTTCACCGGGGAGCTGTTTTTG. It specifies CVSSRDRSFTGELFL.

Remarks on this clonotype: It is likely a read error, because the conserved phenylalanine at the end of the CDR3 is missing. The rearrangement joins TRBV20-1 to TRBJ2-5, with TRBD2 as a possible D gene (5 bases). This CDR3 spans 14 amino acids. Germline-derived CDR1 and CDR2 are DFQATT and SNEGSKA (reference sequence). V gave up 0 bases and J gave up 4 bases, with 12 bases separating them. CDR3 loop: CSARDTGVSETQYI. The DNA for the CDR3 is TGCAGTGCTAGAGATACCGGGGTTTCAGAGACCCAGTACATC.

Remarks on this clonotype: The conserved phenylalanine or tryptophan normally closing the CDR3 is absent here, so this likely arose from a read error. V and J are TRBV29-1 and TRBJ1-1, with D uncertain. Looked up from germline, CDR1 is SQVTM and CDR2 is ANQGSEA. This CDR3 region has 12 residues. The DNA for the CDR3 is TGTAGCGCCAGCAGGATGAACACTGAAGCTTTCTAT. The encoded protein is CSASRMNTEAFY.

This clonotype was picked up many times. This chain connects TRBV6-1 to TRBJ1-1; D possibly corresponds to TRBD1 (5 bases). The ends were cut back, 6 bases at V and 4 bases at J, with 15 bases in the middle. This CDR3 region has 14 residues. Germline-derived CDR1 and CDR2 are MNHNS and SASEGT. The CDR3 nucleotides are TGTGCCAGCAGAGCCAGGGAGTTGGGCACTGAAGCTTTCTTT. This encodes CASRARELGTEAFF.

To note about this clonotype: Since the CDR3 does not end with the conserved phenylalanine or tryptophan, this likely comes from a read error. The rearrangement joins TRBV18 to TRBJ2-5; D possibly matches TRBD1 or TRBD2 (5 bases each). This CDR3 region has 15 residues. The germline V gene has CDR1 KGHSH and CDR2 LQKENI. V lost 3 bases, J lost 4 bases, and 15 bases lay in between. CDR3 loop: CASSPSSGPRETQYS. The DNA of the CDR3 is TGTGCCAGCTCACCCTCTTCGGGGCCCCGAGAGACCCAGTACTCC.

This clonotype was recorded a few times. The CDR3 ends on some other residue instead of the conserved phenylalanine or tryptophan, so this is likely a read error. It is unclear where the CDR3 begins or ends on the DNA, so no DNA is shown, and the CDR3 is as TCRdb lists it. The chain couples TRBV28 to TRBJ1-2. The germline gives CDR1 MDHEN, CDR2 SYDVKM. Counting both end residues, the CDR3 totals 14 amino acids. CDR3 residues: CASSTRSRFLLGTL.

About this clonotype: One end of the junction is discordant with germline, which a read error may explain. The rearrangement joins TRBV11-2 to TRBJ2-7; 10 bases fit TRBD2. CDR1 and CDR2 (germline): SGHAT, FQNNGV. CDR3 size: 15 residues. DNA for the CDR3: TGTGCCAGCAGCTCTAGCGGGGGAATTACCTACGAGCGGTACTTC. Its protein is CASSSSGGITYERYF. Together with reference TRBV11-2 and TRBJ2-7, the CDR3 gives the full variable domain: EAGVAQSPRYKIIEKRQSVAFWCNPISGHATLYWYQQILGQGPKLLIQFQNNGVVDDSQLPKDRFSAERLKGVDSTLKIQPAKLEDSAVYLCASSSSGGITYERYFGPGTRLTVT.